Detailed here is one T cell receptor beta chain. This specimen belongs to a study of cytomegalovirus exposure and HLA in healthy donors. 60 Vbeta and 13 Jbeta primers were used in PCR. Repertoires were generated with immunoSEQ multiplex PCR, while TCRdb's copy carries only in-frame clones and drops some. Counted here are about 72,000 clones, about 84% occurring once; the ten biggest clones make up around 3.7%. Sequenced sample: PBMCs. This receptor was obtained from a man aged 35-49 years in good health and CMV-seronegative.

CDR3: CASSLAPLAGGYEQYF. CDR3 DNA sequence: TGTGCCAGCAGCTTAGCGCCTCTAGCGGGCGGATACGAGCAGTACTTC. This chain links TRBV7-9 with TRBJ2-7; 8 bases line up with TRBD2. CDR3 length: 16 residues. The ends lost 0 bases at V and 4 bases at J; junction bases unmatched: 8. The germline CDR1 and CDR2 sequences are SEHNR and FQNEAQ (reference sequence).